What follows describes a single T cell receptor beta chain. The CDR3 has 21 residues. Germline loops: CDR1 DFQATT, CDR2 SNEGSKA (reference sequence). V shed 5 bases and J shed 1 base, with 34 bases lying between them. This entry belongs to a study of blood T cells in healthy people across ages. Sample-barcoded 5' priming and a J-beta primer mix drove a second PCR of about 6 to 12 cycles. TCRdb processed the 5' RACE reads anew with MiXCR; each CDR3 protein has one entry. The sample includes fewer than 1.5 million distinct CDR3 sequences, approximately 42% seen only once; the top ten take 7.9%. There were healthy Caucasian individuals from Russia, aged about 6 to 100, serving as donors.

V gene TRBV20-1 combines with J gene TRBJ2-3, with D possibly TRBD2 on 5 matching bases. Sample: blood. The source of this sequence is a woman aged 18-29 years in good health. CDR3 residues: CSAYTLPDAGLITWGTDTQYF. CDR3 bases: TGCAGTGCTTACACGCTCCCTGATGCGGGTCTCATCACGTGGGGCACAGATACGCAGTATTTT.